Sequencing of this T cell receptor (beta chain) was carried out in a study of blood T cell repertoires in COVID-19. Profiled with immunoSEQ multiplex PCR; TCRdb holds only in-frame clones, not every one. The sample lists about 190,000 clones, about 85% occurring once. The ends lost 0 bases at V and 0 bases at J; junction bases unmatched: 4. This CDR3 contains 17 residues. CDR1 LNHDA and CDR2 SQIVND come from the germline V gene (reference sequence). Sequencing was done on a sample of peripheral blood. V and J are TRBV19 and TRBJ1-4, with 7 bases lining up with TRBD1. The source of this sequence is a man aged 80 or over with COVID-19, enrolled during active disease. CDR3 region: CASSIDHGTATNEKLFF. CDR3 nucleotide sequence: TGTGCCAGTAGTATAGATCATGGGACAGCAACTAATGAAAAACTGTTTTTT. Complete variable domain (other parts from reference TRBV19 and TRBJ1-4): DGGITQSPKYLFRKEGQNVTLSCEQNLNHDAMYWYRQDPGQGLRLIYYSQIVNDFQKGDIAEGYSVSREKKESFPLTVTSAQKNPTAFYLCASSIDHGTATNEKLFFGSGTQLSVL.